This paragraph covers one TCR beta chain sequence. Participants came from 24 US areas, aged roughly 18 to 89 years. Assignment of participants to cohorts was predicated upon participant-reported clinical history. Donors in Cohort 3 counted as recovered after two negative PCRs, clearance, or symptom resolution. The CDR3 sequence is 14 residues long. From germline, CDR1 is SGHVS and CDR2 FQNEAQ. V lost 3 bases, J lost 3 bases, and 9 bases lay in between. This record belongs to a study of blood T cell repertoires in COVID-19. In the study overall: Donors in the United States, Italy and Spain gave samples during acute or convalescent COVID-19.

Profiled with immunoSEQ multiplex PCR; TCRdb holds only in-frame clones, not every one. This table has 220,000 or so clones, about four fifths appearing once. This chain uses TRBV7-8 with TRBJ1-5, with no clear D. Sequencing input: PBMCs or T cells enriched from blood (not recorded which). The origin of this receptor is a woman aged 55-70 years who had recovered from COVID-19. CDR3 sequence (DNA): TGTGCCAGCAGCTTTAGTGAGGTCAATCAGCCCCAGCATTTT. It encodes CASSFSEVNQPQHF.